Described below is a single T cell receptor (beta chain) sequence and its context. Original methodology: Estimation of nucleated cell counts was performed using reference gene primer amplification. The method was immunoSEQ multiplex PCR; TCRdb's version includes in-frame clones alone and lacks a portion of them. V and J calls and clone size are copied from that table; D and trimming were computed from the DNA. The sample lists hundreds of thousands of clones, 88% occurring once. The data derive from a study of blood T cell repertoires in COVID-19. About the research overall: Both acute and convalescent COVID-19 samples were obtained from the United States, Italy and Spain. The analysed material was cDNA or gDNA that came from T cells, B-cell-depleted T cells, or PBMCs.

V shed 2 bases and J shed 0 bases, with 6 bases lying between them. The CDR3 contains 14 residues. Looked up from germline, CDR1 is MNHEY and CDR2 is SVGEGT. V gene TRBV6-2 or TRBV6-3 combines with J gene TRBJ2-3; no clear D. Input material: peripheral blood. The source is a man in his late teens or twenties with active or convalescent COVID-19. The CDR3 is CASSYDTSTDTQYF. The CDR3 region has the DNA TGTGCCAGCAGTTACGACACTAGCACAGATACGCAGTATTTT.